The clone carrying this T cell receptor beta chain was counted once. These data are taken from a study of blood T cells in healthy people across ages. The CDR3 totals 13 residues. Germline CDR1 is SGHVS and CDR2 is FNYEAQ. A second PCR, run for 7 to 11 cycles, used a sample-barcoded 5' primer plus a J-beta primer mix. From the 5' RACE reads, TCRdb called clonotypes with MiXCR, one entry per CDR3 protein. This sample carries around 1,500,000 distinct CDR3 sequences, roughly 45% of them seen once, and the ten largest clones take approximately 7.9%. This rearrangement joins TRBV7-6 to TRBJ2-4, with D tentatively TRBD1 (6 bases). The closer fit of TRBJ2-5 to the DNA end suggests the J call may be wrong. This TCR derives from a woman younger than 35 in good health. The sequenced sample was blood. Written as DNA, the CDR3 is TGTGCCAGCAGCTCCCTCAGGGGAGAGACCCAGTACTTC. It encodes CASSSLRGETQYF.